This note documents a single TCR beta chain sequence. CDR3 length: 13 residues. The germline V gene encodes CDR1 SQVTM and CDR2 ANQGSEA. V lost 7 bases to trimming and J lost 3 bases; unmatched junction nucleotides: 6. Sequenced by immunoSEQ multiplex PCR; TCRdb stores in-frame clones only, minus some. The sample has 70,000 to 80,000 clones; around 79% are singletons. This entry belongs to a study of blood T cell repertoires in COVID-19. Study summary: COVID-19 samples, acute and convalescent, were from the United States, Italy and Spain.

The source material was peripheral blood. This chain connects TRBV29-1 to TRBJ1-1, with 9 bases that match TRBD1. The sequence came from a man in his fifties with acute or convalescent COVID-19. The CDR3 sequence is CSGYRGLYTEAFF. The CDR3 coding sequence is TGCAGCGGGTACAGGGGGCTCTACACTGAAGCTTTCTTT.